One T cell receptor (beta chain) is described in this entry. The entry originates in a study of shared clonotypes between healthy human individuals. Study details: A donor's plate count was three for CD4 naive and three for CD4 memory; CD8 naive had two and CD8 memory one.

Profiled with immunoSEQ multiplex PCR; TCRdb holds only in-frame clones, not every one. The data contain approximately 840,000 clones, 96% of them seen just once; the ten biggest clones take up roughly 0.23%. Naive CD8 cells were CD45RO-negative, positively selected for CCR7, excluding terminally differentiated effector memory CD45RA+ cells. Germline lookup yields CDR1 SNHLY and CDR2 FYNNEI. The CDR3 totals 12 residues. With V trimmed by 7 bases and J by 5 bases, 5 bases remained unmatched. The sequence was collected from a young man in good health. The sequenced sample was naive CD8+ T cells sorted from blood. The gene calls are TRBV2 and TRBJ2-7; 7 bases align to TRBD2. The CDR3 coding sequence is TGTGCCAGCAAGGGAGGGGTCAACGAGCAGTACTTC. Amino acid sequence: CASKGGVNEQYF.